These 27 T cell receptor beta chains were sequenced from one sample in a study of T-cell memory formation after mild COVID-19. One entry per CDR3 protein, called by TCRdb with MiXCR from the 5' RACE reads. The repertoire consists of approximately 250,000 distinct CDR3 sequences, with approximately 15% occurring once and the leading ten covering 2% to 2.5%. Sequenced material: PBMCs or a T cell subset sorted from them (not recorded which). Receptors originate from an adult woman who had mild COVID-19 (a few samples of this study predate the infection). Cell type and time point are not known.

The V call is TRBV7-9, the J call TRBJ2-7; D is unclear. The CDR3 loop spans 10 amino acids. Germline V CDR1 and CDR2: SEHNR, FQNEAQ (reference sequence). The germline V and J ends were trimmed by 8 bases and 7 bases, with 9 bases remaining between them. The CDR3 nucleotides are TGTGCCAGCGGGGTCAGAGAGCAGTACTTC. It translates to CASGVREQYF. Filled out from reference TRBV7-9 and TRBJ2-7, the complete variable domain reads DTGVSQNPRHKITKRGQNVTFRCDPISEHNRLYWYRQTLGQGPEFLTYFQNEAQLEKSRLLSDRFSAERPKGSFSTLEIQRTEQGDSAMYLCASGVREQYFGPGTRLTVT.

A few counts support this clonotype. This rearrangement joins TRBV7-9 to TRBJ2-3; D is perhaps TRBD2 (6 bases). The CDR3 totals 16 residues. V was trimmed by 2 bases and J by 0 bases, leaving 12 bases between them. Germline CDR1 is SEHNR and CDR2 is FQNEAQ (reference sequence). The CDR3 here is CASSLNEGTSTDTQYF. CDR3 sequence (DNA): TGTGCCAGCAGCTTAAATGAGGGGACTAGCACAGATACGCAGTATTTT.

This clonotype was observed a few times. The chain uses TRBV5-1 and TRBJ1-1; a weak D match, TRBD1 (5 bases). V was clipped by 4 bases and J by 1 base, with 11 bases between them. The germline V gene encodes CDR1 SGHRS and CDR2 YFSETQ. This CDR3 contains 14 residues. CDR3 DNA sequence: TGCGCCAGCAGCACGGCGACAGCGAACACTGAAGCTTTCTTT. It specifies CASSTATANTEAFF.

The rearrangement uses TRBV12-3 or TRBV12-4 and TRBJ1-2, with unresolved D. Trimming cost V 3 bases and J 6 bases, with 5 bases left between them. This CDR3 contains 11 residues. CDR3 sequence: CASSFFDGYTF. The CDR3, as DNA: TGTGCCAGCAGTTTTTTTGATGGCTACACCTTC.

V gene TRBV3-1 combines with J gene TRBJ2-1; 7 bases match TRBD2. Germline V gene sequence: CDR1 LGHDT, CDR2 YNNKEL (reference sequence). The CDR3 totals 16 residues. The J segment lost 7 bases and the V segment lost 0 bases, leaving 9 bases of the junction unmatched. In DNA, the CDR3 is TGTGCCAGCAGCCAAGATGGGAGGGGATTAAGGAATGAGCAGTTCTTC. Encoded protein: CASSQDGRGLRNEQFF.

This clonotype has a handful of counts. The rearrangement joins TRBV5-1 to TRBJ1-1; no definite D call. Germline lookup yields CDR1 SGHRS and CDR2 YFSETQ. Trimming took off 4 bases at V and 5 bases at J, with 12 bases between the two ends. CDR3 length: 13 residues. The CDR3, as DNA: TGCGCCAGCAGCATTGACGGATGGACTGAAGCTTTCTTT. Translated: CASSIDGWTEAFF.

This chain connects TRBV2 to TRBJ1-2; D is ambiguous. Germline CDR1 reads SNHLY; CDR2 reads FYNNEI. CDR3 length: 14 residues. V dropped 3 bases and J dropped 4 bases, with 12 bases sitting between them. The CDR3 DNA follows: TGTGCCAGCAGTGACACGGCGAGGGTCTATGGCTACACCTTC. Amino acid sequence: CASSDTARVYGYTF.

The V call is TRBV4-1, the J call TRBJ2-3; 9 bases are shared with TRBD1. This CDR3 has 15 amino acids. CDR1 and CDR2 from the germline V gene are MGHRA and YSYEKL. With V trimmed by 4 bases and J by 5 bases, 7 bases remained unmatched. The CDR3 reads CASSLGQGRLDTQYF. CDR3 DNA: TGCGCCAGCAGCCTCGGACAGGGGAGGTTAGATACGCAGTATTTT.

In its sample, this clonotype was seen many times. The V and J genes are TRBV7-7 and TRBJ2-2, with D maybe TRBD1 (6 bases). The CDR3 has 15 residues. CDR1 is SSHAT, CDR2 FNYEAQ, per germline (reference sequence). V was trimmed by 4 bases and J by 1 base, leaving 10 bases between them. For the CDR3, the DNA is TGTGCCAGCAGCTCGGGGACACGGAACACCGGGGAGCTGTTTTTT. This codes for CASSSGTRNTGELFF.

In its sample, this clonotype was seen many times. V usage is TRBV7-2 and J usage is TRBJ2-4, with TRBD1 identical over 7 bases. The CDR3 is made up of 16 amino acids. Per the germline V gene, CDR1 is SGHTA and CDR2 is FQGNSA. V shed 1 base and J 6 bases; nucleotides not matched to a gene: 9. CDR3 loop: CASSLDSTGVPNIQYF. The CDR3 region has the DNA TGTGCCAGCAGCTTAGACTCAACAGGGGTTCCAAACATTCAGTACTTC.

The rearrangement joins TRBV20-1 to TRBJ2-3; 8 bases are a match to TRBD2. This CDR3 contains 19 residues. Germline V gene data show CDR1 as DFQATT and CDR2 as SNEGSKA (reference sequence). V dropped 0 bases and J dropped 2; count of bases not matched to a gene: 16. The CDR3 spells CSARDEEALAGTLTDTQYF. DNA for the CDR3: TGCAGTGCTAGAGATGAAGAGGCGCTAGCGGGTACCCTCACAGATACGCAGTATTTT.

CDR3 DNA: TGCGCCAGCAGTGACTCGAGGGCCGGGAATGAGCAGTTCTTC. The encoded protein is CASSDSRAGNEQFF. This chain joins TRBV10-2 and TRBJ2-1; a weak D match, TRBD2 (5 bases). Trimming took 3 bases from V and 7 from J, leaving 13 bases between them. Germline V gives CDR1 WSHSY, CDR2 SAAADI. The CDR3 runs 14 residues.

The V and J genes are TRBV5-1 and TRBJ1-5; 9 bases map to TRBD1. This CDR3 contains 14 residues. Germline CDR1 is SGHRS and CDR2 is YFSETQ. V lost 4 bases, J lost 6 bases, and 5 bases stayed unmatched. Here the CDR3 reads CASSPGTGIQPQHF. CDR3 sequence (DNA): TGCGCCAGCAGCCCGGGGACAGGGATTCAGCCCCAGCATTTT.

The V gene is TRBV5-1, the J gene TRBJ2-2; D is perhaps TRBD2 (6 bases). This CDR3 is built from 15 residues. CDR1 is SGHRS, CDR2 YFSETQ, per germline. V lost 1 base to trimming and J lost 4 bases, with 11 bases between them. The CDR3 region is CASSLRLASTGELFF. DNA for the CDR3: TGCGCCAGCAGCTTGCGGCTAGCGAGCACCGGGGAGCTGTTTTTT.

Many counts were recorded for this clonotype. The rearrangement joins TRBV7-9 to TRBJ1-1; TRBD1 aligns across 10 bases. Germline lookup yields CDR1 SEHNR and CDR2 FQNEAQ (reference sequence). The CDR3 has 14 residues. V shed 5 bases and J 4 bases; nucleotides not matched to a gene: 4. The CDR3, as DNA: TGTGCCAGCAGCCATGGACAGGGGGGCACTGAAGCTTTCTTT. This sequence encodes CASSHGQGGTEAFF.

J is TRBJ2-5 and V is TRBV11-2; the match to TRBD2 covers 12 bases. Germline trimming cut 4 bases from V and 5 bases from J; bases unmatched to any gene: 11. The length of the CDR3 is 17 residues. Germline V gene lookup returns CDR1 SGHAT and CDR2 FQNNGV. CDR3: CASSSLAGGPGAETQYF. The CDR3 DNA reads as TGTGCCAGCAGCTCCCTAGCGGGGGGGCCTGGGGCGGAGACCCAGTACTTC.

This clonotype has a handful of counts. This chain links TRBV20-1 with TRBJ1-3, with D perhaps TRBD1 (6 bases). Germline V CDR1 and CDR2: DFQATT, SNEGSKA (reference sequence). The CDR3 length is 18 residues. V lost 1 base and J lost 4, with 23 bases in between. CDR3 nucleotides: TGCAGTGCTAGAGGGGGGGGGCCCTCCTCTTTGAGCGGAAACACCATATATTTT. This encodes CSARGGGPSSLSGNTIYF.

This clonotype came up once. V and J are TRBV5-1 and TRBJ1-2; no clear D gene. The CDR3 is 16 amino acids. V gave up 0 bases and J gave up 6 bases, with 18 bases separating them. Germline V gene sequence: CDR1 SGHRS, CDR2 YFSETQ. CDR3 amino acids: CASSLERVLAWDGYTF. Written as DNA, the CDR3 is TGCGCCAGCAGCTTGGAACGGGTTCTCGCTTGGGATGGCTACACCTTC.

In its sample, this clonotype was seen a few times. This chain links TRBV27 with TRBJ2-5, with a weak D call TRBD1 (6 bases). The germline CDR1 and CDR2 sequences are MNHEY and SMNVEV (reference sequence). This CDR3 spans 17 amino acids. Trimming removed 4 bases at V and 2 bases at J, with 20 bases between. DNA of the CDR3: TGTGCCAGCAGTTCCAGACCTCTCCCGAGGGGGCAAGAGACCCAGTACTTC. It yields the protein CASSSRPLPRGQETQYF.

The V and J genes are TRBV15 and TRBJ1-5; D ambiguous. CDR3 length equals 13 residues. Germline V lookup: CDR1 LNHNV, CDR2 YYDKDF (reference sequence). V was clipped by 1 base and J by 3 bases, with 4 bases between them. CDR3 nucleotide sequence: TGTGCCACCAGCAGAGCGATCAATCAGCCCCAGCATTTT. This translates into CATSRAINQPQHF.

The V gene is TRBV6-2 or TRBV6-3, the J gene TRBJ2-7; either TRBD1 or TRBD2 may supply D (5 bases each). CDR3 length equals 14 residues. V lost 4 bases to trimming and J lost 3 bases, with 13 bases between them. Per germline, CDR1 MNHEY and CDR2 SVGEGT. CDR3 residues: CASSSLGANYEQYF. The DNA of the CDR3 is TGTGCCAGCAGTTCGCTCGGGGCGAACTACGAGCAGTACTTC.

V is TRBV6-2 or TRBV6-3 and J is TRBJ2-5, with unresolved D. Germline-derived CDR1 and CDR2 are MNHEY and SVGEGT. The CDR3 sequence is 15 residues long. V was shortened by 4 bases and J by 0 bases, with 12 bases between the two germline ends. The CDR3 region has the DNA TGTGCCAGCAGTTCCTTGACCCGGTACCAAGAGACCCAGTACTTC. Protein sequence: CASSSLTRYQETQYF.

This clonotype has only a few counts. V and J are TRBV7-9 and TRBJ2-7; no firm D call. This CDR3 is built from 11 residues. Germline CDR1 reads SEHNR; CDR2 reads FQNEAQ (reference sequence). Trimming removed 4 bases from V and 5 bases from J, with 6 bases in between. The CDR3 here is CASSSWDEQYF. The CDR3 DNA is TGTGCCAGCAGCTCTTGGGACGAGCAGTACTTC.

This chain joins TRBV21-1 and TRBJ1-5. TRBV21-1 has pseudogene status. The length of the CDR3 is 15 residues. CDR3 sequence: CASSNRASSNQPQHF. The CDR3, as DNA: TGTGCCAGCAGCAACAGAGCATCTAGCAATCAGCCCCAGCATTTT.

CDR3 amino acids: CASSHGDSGVGSYNEQFF. The CDR3 DNA follows: TGTGCCAGCAGCCATGGTGATAGCGGGGTGGGTTCCTACAATGAGCAGTTCTTC. V usage is TRBV5-4 and J usage is TRBJ2-1; 8 bases agree with TRBD2. Trimming took 4 bases from V and 1 from J; bases not matched to a gene: 13. The CDR3 length is 18 residues. CDR1 SGHNT and CDR2 YYREEE come from the germline V gene (reference sequence).

This clonotype was counted a few times. V gene TRBV20-1 combines with J gene TRBJ2-5, with D possibly being TRBD1 (6 bases). Trimming removed 2 bases at V and 1 base at J, with 11 bases between. The CDR3 has 14 residues. Germline V gives CDR1 DFQATT, CDR2 SNEGSKA (reference sequence). CDR3 sequence: CSARPTGFQETQYF. The CDR3 DNA sequence: TGCAGTGCTAGACCTACAGGGTTCCAAGAGACCCAGTACTTC.

This rearrangement joins TRBV3-1 to TRBJ2-1; D is perhaps TRBD1 (5 bases). Trimming cost V 3 bases and J 0 bases, with 6 bases left between them. The CDR3 consists of 14 residues. CDR1 and CDR2 (germline): LGHDT, YNNKEL (reference sequence). CDR3 nucleotides: TGTGCCAGCAGCCAGGGGCGCTCCTACAATGAGCAGTTCTTC. Encoded protein: CASSQGRSYNEQFF.